This T cell receptor (beta chain) originates from a study of blood T cell repertoires in COVID-19. Trimming shortened V by 0 bases and J by 2 bases, and 7 bases separated the two germline ends. CDR1 and CDR2 from the germline V gene are KGHSH and LQKENI. The CDR3 has 14 amino acids. Sequencing used immunoSEQ multiplex PCR; TCRdb keeps in-frame clones, though not all of them. Counted here are 65,000 to 70,000 clones, around 81% occurring once; the ten biggest clones make up 4.5%. J is TRBJ1-1 and V is TRBV18; maybe TRBD1 (6 bases). This receptor was identified in a woman in her sixties or seventies with acute or convalescent COVID-19. Sample: peripheral blood. The CDR3, as DNA: TGTGCCAGCTCACCACCCAGGGGAAACACTGAAGCTTTCTTT. Its protein is CASSPPRGNTEAFF.